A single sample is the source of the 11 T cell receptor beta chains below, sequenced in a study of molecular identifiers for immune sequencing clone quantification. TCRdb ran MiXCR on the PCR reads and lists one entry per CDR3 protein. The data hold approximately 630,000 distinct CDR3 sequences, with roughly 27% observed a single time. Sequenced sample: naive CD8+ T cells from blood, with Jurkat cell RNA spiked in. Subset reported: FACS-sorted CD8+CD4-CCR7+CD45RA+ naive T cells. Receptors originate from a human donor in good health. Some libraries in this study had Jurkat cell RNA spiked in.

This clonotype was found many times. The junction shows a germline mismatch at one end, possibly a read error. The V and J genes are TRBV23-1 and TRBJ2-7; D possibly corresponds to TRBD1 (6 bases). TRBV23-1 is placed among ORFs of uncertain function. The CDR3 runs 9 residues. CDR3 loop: CALTPGDRF. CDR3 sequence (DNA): TGCGCCCTCACCCCAGGGGATCGGTTC.

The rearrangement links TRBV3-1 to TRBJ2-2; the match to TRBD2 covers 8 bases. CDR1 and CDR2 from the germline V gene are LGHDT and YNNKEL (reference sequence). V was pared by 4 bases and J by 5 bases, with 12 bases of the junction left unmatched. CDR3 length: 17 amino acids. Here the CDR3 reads CASSRLAGAGRTGELFF. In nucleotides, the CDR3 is TGTGCCAGCAGCCGGCTAGCGGGTGCCGGTCGGACCGGGGAGCTGTTTTTT.

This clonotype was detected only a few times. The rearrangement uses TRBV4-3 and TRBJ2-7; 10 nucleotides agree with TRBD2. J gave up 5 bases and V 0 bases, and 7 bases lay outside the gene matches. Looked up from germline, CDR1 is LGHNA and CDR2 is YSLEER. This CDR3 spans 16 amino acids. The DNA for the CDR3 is TGCGCCAGCAGCCAAGATGTCGGAGCGGGAGGGAACGAGCAGTACTTC. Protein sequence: CASSQDVGAGGNEQYF.

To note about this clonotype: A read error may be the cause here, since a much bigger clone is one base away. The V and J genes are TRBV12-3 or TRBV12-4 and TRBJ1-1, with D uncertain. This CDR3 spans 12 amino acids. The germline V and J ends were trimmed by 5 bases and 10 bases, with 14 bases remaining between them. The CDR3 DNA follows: TGTGCCAGCAGTACTTTAACCTTTGGAGCTTTCTTT. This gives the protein CASSTLTFGAFF.

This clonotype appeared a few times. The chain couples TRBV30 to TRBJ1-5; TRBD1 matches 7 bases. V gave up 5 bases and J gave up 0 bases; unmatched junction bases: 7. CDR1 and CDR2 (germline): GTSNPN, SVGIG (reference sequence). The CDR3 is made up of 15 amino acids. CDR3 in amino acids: CAWSTGEHSNQPQHF. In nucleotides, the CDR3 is TGTGCCTGGTCAACAGGGGAACATAGCAATCAGCCCCAGCATTTT.

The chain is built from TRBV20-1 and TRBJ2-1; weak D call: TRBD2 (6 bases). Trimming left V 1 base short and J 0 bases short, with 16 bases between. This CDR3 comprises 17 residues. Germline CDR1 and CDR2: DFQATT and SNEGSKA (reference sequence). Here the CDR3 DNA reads TGCAGTGCTAGAGTGCTCATTGGGGGGAGCTCCTACAATGAGCAGTTCTTC. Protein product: CSARVLIGGSSYNEQFF.

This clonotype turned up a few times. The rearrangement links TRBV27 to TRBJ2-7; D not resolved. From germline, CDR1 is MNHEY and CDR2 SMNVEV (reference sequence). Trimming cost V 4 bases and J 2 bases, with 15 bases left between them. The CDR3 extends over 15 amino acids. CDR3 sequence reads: CASSSVARTTYEQYF. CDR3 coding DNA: TGTGCCAGCAGTTCCGTTGCGCGGACGACCTACGAGCAGTACTTC.

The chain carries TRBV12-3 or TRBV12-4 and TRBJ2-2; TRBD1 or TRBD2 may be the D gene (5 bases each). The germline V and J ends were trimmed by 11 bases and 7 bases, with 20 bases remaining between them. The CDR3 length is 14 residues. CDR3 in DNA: TGTGCCGGGACCGGGGTGGTAGATGGCGGGGAGCTGTTTTTT. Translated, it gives CAGTGVVDGGELFF.

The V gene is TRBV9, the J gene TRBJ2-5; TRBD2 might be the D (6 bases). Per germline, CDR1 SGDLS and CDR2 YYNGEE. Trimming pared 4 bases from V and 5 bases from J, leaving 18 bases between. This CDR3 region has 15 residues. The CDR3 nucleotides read TGTGCCAGCAGCACTCTAGCGAGCCCCGGGGAGACCCAGTACTTC. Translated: CASSTLASPGETQYF.

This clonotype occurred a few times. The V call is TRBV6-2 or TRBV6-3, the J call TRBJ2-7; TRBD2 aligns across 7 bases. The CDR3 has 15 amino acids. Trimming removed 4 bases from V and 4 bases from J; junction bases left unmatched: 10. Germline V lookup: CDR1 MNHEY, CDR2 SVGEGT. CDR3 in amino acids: CASSFPGLNYYEQYF. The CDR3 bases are TGTGCCAGCAGTTTTCCGGGACTAAACTATTACGAGCAGTACTTC.

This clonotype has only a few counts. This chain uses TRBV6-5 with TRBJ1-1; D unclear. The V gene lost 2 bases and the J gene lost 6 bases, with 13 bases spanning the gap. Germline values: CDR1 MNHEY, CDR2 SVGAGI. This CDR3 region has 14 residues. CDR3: CASSYGLGIAEAFF. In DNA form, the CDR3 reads TGTGCCAGCAGTTACGGTTTGGGGATCGCTGAAGCTTTCTTT.